The 19 T cell receptor beta chains below were found in one sample sequenced in a study of blood T cell repertoires in COVID-19. TCRdb's table, derived via immunoSEQ multiplex PCR, lists solely in-frame clones and lacks some. In the table there are about 190,000 clones, around 83% of which are singletons. The sample taken for sequencing was PBMCs or T cells enriched from blood (not recorded which). All receptors derive from a woman between 35 and 50 years old in a cohort exposed to, infected with or recovered from COVID-19 (not recorded which).

The rearrangement uses TRBV9 and TRBJ2-7, with 7 bases that match TRBD2. There are 15 residues in the CDR3. The trim removed 2 bases at V and 7 bases at J, leaving 12 bases unmatched. Germline assignment: CDR1 SGDLS and CDR2 YYNGEE. CDR3 sequence: CASSVGTIGAGEQYF. CDR3 bases: TGTGCCAGCAGCGTGGGGACTATAGGGGCAGGGGAGCAGTACTTC. Using reference TRBV9 and TRBJ2-7 for the parts outside the CDR3, the full variable domain is DSGVTQTPKHLITATGQRVTLRCSPRSGDLSVYWYQQSLDQGLQFLIQYYNGEERAKGNILERFSAQQFPDLHSELNLSSLELGDSALYFCASSVGTIGAGEQYFGPGTRLTVT.

The rearrangement links TRBV3-1 (or the pseudogene TRBV3-2) to TRBJ1-4; 7 nucleotides align to TRBD1. The germline CDR1 and CDR2 sequences are LGHDT and YNNKEL (reference sequence). This CDR3 spans 15 amino acids. With V trimmed by 0 bases and J by 8 bases, 6 bases remained unmatched. The CDR3 loop is CASSQEWAGGEKLFF. In DNA form, the CDR3 reads TGTGCCAGCAGCCAAGAATGGGCAGGGGGAGAAAAACTGTTTTTT.

This clone has just one count. The rearrangement uses TRBV24-1 and TRBJ1-2; D is perhaps TRBD1 (5 bases). V was trimmed by 2 bases and J by 2 bases, leaving 11 bases between them. The germline gives CDR1 KGHDR, CDR2 SFDVKD. There are 15 residues in the CDR3. The CDR3 nucleotides read TGTGCCACCAGTGATTCAAGTGACAGAAACTATGGCTACACCTTC. Translated, it gives CATSDSSDRNYGYTF.

The V call is TRBV24-1, the J call TRBJ1-4; D is possibly TRBD1 (6 bases). The CDR3 sequence is 14 residues long. Looked up from germline, CDR1 is KGHDR and CDR2 is SFDVKD. The V and J ends lost 4 bases and 3 bases respectively, with 8 bases between them. The CDR3 nucleotides are TGTGCCACCAGTGACGGACAGCCTAATGAAAAACTGTTTTTT. It codes for CATSDGQPNEKLFF.

The chain joins TRBV6-1 to TRBJ2-7; 8 bases agree with TRBD1. The trim removed 3 bases at V and 3 bases at J, leaving 7 bases unmatched. The CDR3 is made up of 15 amino acids. Germline V lookup: CDR1 MNHNS, CDR2 SASEGT. As DNA, the CDR3 is TGTGCCAGCAGTGACCCGGACAGGGACCTCTACGAGCAGTACTTC. Its translation is CASSDPDRDLYEQYF.

This clone was seen a single time. V usage is TRBV6-5 and J usage is TRBJ2-7; 7 bases are shared with TRBD2. CDR3 length: 14 amino acids. The junction had 10 bases not matched to a gene; V was cut back by 6 bases and J by 5 bases. CDR1 and CDR2 from the germline V gene are MNHEY and SVGAGI. This chain's CDR3 is CASSSGLEANEQYF. CDR3 nucleotides: TGTGCCAGCAGCTCCGGACTAGAGGCCAACGAGCAGTACTTC.

This chain links TRBV5-6 with TRBJ2-7; 7 nucleotides match TRBD1. The CDR3 covers 14 residues. From germline, CDR1 is SGHDT and CDR2 YYEEEE. The V segment lost 2 bases and the J segment 4 bases; nucleotides outside the gene matches: 6. CDR3: CASSFGTVSYEQYF. CDR3 coding DNA: TGTGCCAGCAGCTTTGGGACAGTAAGTTACGAGCAGTACTTC.

This rearrangement joins TRBV2 to TRBJ1-2; tentative D call: TRBD1 (6 bases). The CDR3 contains 14 residues. Trimming removed 6 bases from V and 3 bases from J, with 14 bases in between. The V gene's germline CDR1 is SNHLY and CDR2 FYNNEI. CDR3 protein: CASRVLGGHYGYTF. CDR3 bases: TGTGCCAGCAGGGTACTCGGGGGGCACTATGGCTACACCTTC.

V gene TRBV27 combines with J gene TRBJ1-1; TRBD1 might be the D (5 bases). The germline V gene has CDR1 MNHEY and CDR2 SMNVEV (reference sequence). The CDR3 has 13 residues. The V end lost 2 bases, the J end lost 7 bases, and 11 bases lay between the germline ends. Here the CDR3 reads CASSLTHRNEAFF. The DNA of the CDR3 is TGTGCCAGCAGTTTAACGCACAGGAATGAAGCTTTCTTT.

This clone appeared a single time. The rearrangement uses TRBV7-9 and TRBJ1-1, with D maybe TRBD1 (6 bases). Between the trimmed V and J ends, which lost 4 bases and 2 bases, there was a span of 8 bases. The CDR3 is made up of 13 amino acids. The germline gives CDR1 SEHNR, CDR2 FQNEAQ (reference sequence). CDR3 sequence: CASSSGTNTEAFF. CDR3 coding DNA: TGTGCCAGCAGCTCCGGGACAAACACTGAAGCTTTCTTT.

CDR3 coding DNA: TGTGCCAGTAGTATATCTAGCGGGAGGGCCCGGGGGGGTGAGCAGTTCTTC. It specifies CASSISSGRARGGEQFF. The chain recombines TRBV19 with TRBJ2-1; TRBD2 matches at 12 bases. CDR3 length: 17 residues. The germline V gene has CDR1 LNHDA and CDR2 SQIVND (reference sequence). V lost 2 bases to trimming and J lost 9 bases; unmatched junction nucleotides: 11. Full variable domain (remainder filled in from reference TRBV19 and TRBJ2-1): DGGITQSPKYLFRKEGQNVTLSCEQNLNHDAMYWYRQDPGQGLRLIYYSQIVNDFQKGDIAEGYSVSREKKESFPLTVTSAQKNPTAFYLCASSISSGRARGGEQFFGPGTRLTVL.

The chain combines TRBV9 with TRBJ2-1, with TRBD2 matching 11 bases. The CDR3 spans 16 residues. Germline lookup yields CDR1 SGDLS and CDR2 YYNGEE. V shed 4 bases and J 8 bases; nucleotides not matched to a gene: 11. The CDR3 loop reads CASSSTSGSLFDEQFF. As DNA, the CDR3 is TGTGCCAGCAGCTCAACTAGCGGGAGCTTATTCGATGAGCAGTTCTTC.

V and J are TRBV19 and TRBJ2-5; 9 bases line up with TRBD1. CDR1 LNHDA and CDR2 SQIVND come from the germline V gene (reference sequence). The CDR3 consists of 15 residues. The V gene end was trimmed by 4 bases and the J gene end by 5 bases; junction bases not matched to a gene: 8. CDR3 DNA: TGTGCCAGTAGTACCCTCAGGACAGGGGACGAGACCCAGTACTTC. It is translated as CASSTLRTGDETQYF.

For this clone: Compared with germline, one end of the junction differs, possibly owing to a read error. The chain uses TRBV7-9 and TRBJ2-2; D remains unclear. Germline V gene data show CDR1 as SEHNR and CDR2 as FQNEAQ (reference sequence). The CDR3 totals 13 residues. CDR3 residues: CASSHRNSGELFF. Written as DNA, the CDR3 is TGTGCCAGCAGCCACCGTAACAGCGGGGAGCTGTTTTTT.

This rearrangement joins TRBV4-1 to TRBJ1-5, with D perhaps matching TRBD1 (6 bases). Trimming took off 2 bases at V and 4 bases at J, with 12 bases between the two ends. The CDR3 extends over 15 amino acids. Germline V gene data show CDR1 as MGHRA and CDR2 as YSYEKL. DNA for the CDR3: TGCGCCAGCAGCCAAAGGGGGTTGGGAAATCAGCCCCAGCATTTT. Residues: CASSQRGLGNQPQHF.

This clone appeared once. The genes are TRBV20-1 and TRBJ1-1; 7 bases map to TRBD1. With 3 bases clipped from V and 3 bases from J, the junction kept 4 bases outside the gene matches. Germline CDR1 is DFQATT and CDR2 is SNEGSKA (reference sequence). The CDR3 has 13 amino acids. CDR3: CSASIQGYTEAFF. DNA for the CDR3: TGCAGTGCTAGTATACAGGGGTACACTGAAGCTTTCTTT.

This sequence joins TRBV6-1 and TRBJ2-5; TRBD2 agrees at 10 bases. CDR1 and CDR2 from the germline V gene are MNHNS and SASEGT. The length of the CDR3 is 17 residues. Trimming cost V 0 bases and J 9 bases; bases outside gene matches: 13. DNA for the CDR3: TGTGCCAGCAGTGAAGCGGTAGGGTGGCTAGCGGGGGACTCCCAGTACTTC. Amino acids: CASSEAVGWLAGDSQYF.

The rearrangement joins TRBV6-5 to TRBJ1-1; no clear D gene. Trimming removed 6 bases from V and 1 base from J, with 12 bases in between. CDR1 and CDR2 from the germline V gene are MNHEY and SVGAGI. The CDR3 is made up of 14 amino acids. CDR3 bases: TGTGCCAGCAGGGTCCCGGGAGCGAACACTGAAGCTTTCTTT. It specifies CASRVPGANTEAFF.

The chain recombines TRBV28 with TRBJ1-2; TRBD1 might be the D (6 bases). The ends were cut back, 2 bases at V and 3 bases at J, with 13 bases in the middle. The CDR3 runs 15 residues. Germline CDR1 MDHEN, CDR2 SYDVKM. The CDR3 DNA reads as TGTGCCAGCAGTTTAGGGACAACACTCGACTATGGCTACACCTTC. It codes for CASSLGTTLDYGYTF.